This T cell receptor beta chain was retrieved from a study of CD8 T cells in ankylosing spondylitis (dated by TCRdb to about 2017). At the level of the whole study: To find TCR variants linked to disease, the study profiled T cell receptor beta repertoires in ankylosing spondylitis patients and healthy donors. In total, the full study cohort was made up of roughly 100 healthy donors and approximately 27 ankylosing spondylitis patients. Peripheral blood samples were taken, and synovial fluid was additionally collected from ankylosing spondylitis patients. On the study overall, not on this receptor specifically: Some motif variants were previously reported in synovial fluid and blood of reactive arthritis patients, suggesting common disease-initiation mechanisms. The disease-linked clones were reported to be significantly enriched in matched synovial fluid samples from ankylosing spondylitis patients. A TCR beta motif of eight highly homologous amino acid variants appeared characteristic of blood from ankylosing spondylitis patients. The disease-linked clones showed a CD8+ phenotype and occurred at relatively low frequencies in peripheral blood.

This clonotype turned up a few times. This receptor's antigen is unknown. The record has no base qualities; no much larger clone is one base away. Compared with germline, V lacks 5 bases and J lacks 4 bases; bases without a gene match: 5. The CDR3 spans 14 residues, from the cysteine through the phenylalanine. The sequence is cut down to CDR3 DNA, 42 bases in frame from base 1. CDR1 and CDR2 are drawn from the germline V gene: KGHDR, SFDVKD. The sequencing machine was an Illumina HiSeq 2500. Quantitative 5'-RACE with molecular barcodes was the method used to prepare the TCR beta libraries. Concerning the study's data processing: A new computational method, built on a probabilistic model of VDJ rearrangement, was used to identify disease-linked TCR variants. Using fastp at Q25 and MiXCR, TCRdb reprocessed the public reads and kept productive beta chains. Entries are consolidated by CDR3 protein sequence, retaining the most common genes and DNA. These V and J calls originate from TCRdb's pipeline instead of the authors' own analysis. The sample contains about 100,000 distinct CDR3 sequences, around 10% of them found a single time. Together, the top ten hold approximately 5.5% of the sample.

The rearranged segments are TRBV24-1 and TRBJ2-5, with 8 bases in between that match TRBD1. Sequences were obtained from blood, either unsorted or a sorted T cell fraction (not recorded which). The TCR comes from a male donor with ankylosing spondylitis or in good health (not recorded which). The CDR3: CATSAAGGRETQYF. The DNA is as follows: TGTGCCACCAGTGCGGCAGGGGGCAGAGAGACCCAGTACTTC.